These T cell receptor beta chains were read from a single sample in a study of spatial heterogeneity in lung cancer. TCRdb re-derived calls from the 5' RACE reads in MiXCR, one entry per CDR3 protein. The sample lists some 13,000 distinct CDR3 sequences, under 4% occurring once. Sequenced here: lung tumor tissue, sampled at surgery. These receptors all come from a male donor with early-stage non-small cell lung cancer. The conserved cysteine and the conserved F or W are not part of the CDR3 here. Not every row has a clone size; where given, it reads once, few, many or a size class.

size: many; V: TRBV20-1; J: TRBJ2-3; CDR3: SASRPPLAGVRRRYTDTQY
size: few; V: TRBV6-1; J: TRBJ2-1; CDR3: ASSFRPGTSVVKPHNEQF
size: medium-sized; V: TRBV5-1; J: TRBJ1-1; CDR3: ASSLVPGGATLNTEAF
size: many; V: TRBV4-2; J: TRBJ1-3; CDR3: ASSQATVFGNTIY
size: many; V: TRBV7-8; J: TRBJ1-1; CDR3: ASSNRGRRTEAF
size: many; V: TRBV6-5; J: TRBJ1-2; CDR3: ASRNGGARFDGYT
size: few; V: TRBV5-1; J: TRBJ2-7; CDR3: ASSLGAREGYEQY
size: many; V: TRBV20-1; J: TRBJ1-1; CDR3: SARLPGLQGDTEAF
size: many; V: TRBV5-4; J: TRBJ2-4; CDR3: ASSSRGAKNIQY
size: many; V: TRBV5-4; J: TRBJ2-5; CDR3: ASRLDEETQY
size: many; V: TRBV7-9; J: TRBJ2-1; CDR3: ASSSFGLAGENEQF
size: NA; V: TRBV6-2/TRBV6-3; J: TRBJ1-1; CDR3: ASSRRYTEAF
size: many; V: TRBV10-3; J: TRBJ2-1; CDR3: AISERANEQF
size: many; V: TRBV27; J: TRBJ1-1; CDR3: ASSFRQSNTEAF
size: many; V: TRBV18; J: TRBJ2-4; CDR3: ASSQRGQGVNIQY
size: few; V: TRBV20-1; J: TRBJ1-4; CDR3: SATNRVMAAGKLF
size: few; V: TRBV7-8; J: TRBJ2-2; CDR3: ASTLPTGGASGELF
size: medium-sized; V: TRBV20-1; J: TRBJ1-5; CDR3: SAGAGNQPQH
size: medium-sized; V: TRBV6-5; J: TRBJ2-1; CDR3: ASSAQRRTGRSYNEQF
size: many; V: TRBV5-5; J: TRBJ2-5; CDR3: ASRRTQGETQY
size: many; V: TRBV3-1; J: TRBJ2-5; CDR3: ASLGYQETQY
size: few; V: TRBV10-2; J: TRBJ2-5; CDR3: ASSEPAGGRETQY
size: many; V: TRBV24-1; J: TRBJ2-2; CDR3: ATSDFAGDTGELF
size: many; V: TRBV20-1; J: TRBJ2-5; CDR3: SARWDNAETQY
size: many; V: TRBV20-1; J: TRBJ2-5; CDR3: SATWSSRRGETQY
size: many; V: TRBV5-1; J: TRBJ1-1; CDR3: ASSLAGRAEGAF
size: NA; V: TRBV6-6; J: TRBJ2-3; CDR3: ASSTHTDTQY
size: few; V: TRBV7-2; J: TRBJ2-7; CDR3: ASSLPGAYEQY
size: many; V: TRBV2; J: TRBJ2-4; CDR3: ASSEELAGGNIQY
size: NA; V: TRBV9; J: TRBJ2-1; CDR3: ASSARSYRDRGGNEQF
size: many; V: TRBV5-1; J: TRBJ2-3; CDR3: ASTQDSTDTQY
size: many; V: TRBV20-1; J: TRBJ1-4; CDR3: SASPGTGDEKLF
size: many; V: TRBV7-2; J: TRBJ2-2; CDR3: ASSLMGAHTGELF
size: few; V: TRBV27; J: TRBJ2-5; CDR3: ASSLTGGPQETQY
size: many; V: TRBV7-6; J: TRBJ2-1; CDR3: ASSPPSGASYNEQF
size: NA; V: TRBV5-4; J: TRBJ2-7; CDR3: ASSLAQGLADYEQY
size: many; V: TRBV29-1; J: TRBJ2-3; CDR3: SVELGGRTDTQY
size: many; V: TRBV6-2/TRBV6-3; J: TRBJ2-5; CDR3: ASNYAVGTPFETQY
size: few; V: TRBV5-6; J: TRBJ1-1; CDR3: ASSMDRGRRNTEAF
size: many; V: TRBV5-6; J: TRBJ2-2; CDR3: ASSFGPAGELF
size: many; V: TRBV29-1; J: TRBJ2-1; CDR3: SVEPGLGSCGEQF
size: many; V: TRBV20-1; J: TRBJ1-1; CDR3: SASPGRNTEAF
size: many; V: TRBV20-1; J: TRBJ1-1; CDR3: SARDRGGSTEAF
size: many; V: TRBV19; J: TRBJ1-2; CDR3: ATAQGASSRYT
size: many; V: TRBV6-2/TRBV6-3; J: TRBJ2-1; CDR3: ASSDRVGGTYNEQF
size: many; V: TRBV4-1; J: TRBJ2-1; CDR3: ASSPPNGPEQF
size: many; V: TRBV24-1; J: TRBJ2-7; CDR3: ATSDPSSGRSHEQY
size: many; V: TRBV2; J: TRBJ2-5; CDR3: ASCRLGRGTHQETQY
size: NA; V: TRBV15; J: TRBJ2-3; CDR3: ATSRGKGGRADTQY
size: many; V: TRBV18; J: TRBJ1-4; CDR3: ASSQTGLREKLF
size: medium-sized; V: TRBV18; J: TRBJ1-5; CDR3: ASSPTDSNQPQH
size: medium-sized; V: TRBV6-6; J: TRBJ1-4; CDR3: ASSNHGTNEKLF
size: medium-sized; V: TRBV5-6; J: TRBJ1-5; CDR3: ASSYGQTNQPQH
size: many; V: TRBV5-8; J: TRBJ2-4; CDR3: ASSSTVAKNIQY
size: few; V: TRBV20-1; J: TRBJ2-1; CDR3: SAGNPGVARYNEQF